The 8 T cell receptor beta chains in this list originate from one sample, sequenced in a study of blood T cell repertoires in COVID-19. Clones were sequenced by immunoSEQ multiplex PCR, and TCRdb holds only the in-frame ones, with some missing. Altogether about 350,000 clones are present, 88% being singletons, with the ten largest covering 6% to 8.5%. The sequenced material came from peripheral blood. These receptors were collected from a woman aged 65 to 85 with COVID-19, enrolled during active disease.

The chain recombines TRBV4-1 with TRBJ2-3; 12 bases line up with TRBD2. The V gene's germline CDR1 is MGHRA and CDR2 YSYEKL. The trim removed 5 bases at V and 11 bases at J, leaving 11 bases unmatched. This CDR3 comprises 15 residues. Here the CDR3 DNA reads TGCGCCAGCAGCTCCCCGCGGTCTAGCGGGGGGGGGCAGTATTTT. Translating gives CASSSPRSSGGGQYF.

The gene calls are TRBV5-6 and TRBJ2-5; no clear D. The CDR3 is 13 amino acids. Germline V gene lookup returns CDR1 SGHDT and CDR2 YYEEEE. The V end lost 2 bases, the J end lost 1 base, and 6 bases lay between the germline ends. CDR3 in amino acids: CASSLLAQETQYF. In DNA form, the CDR3 reads TGTGCCAGCAGCTTATTGGCCCAAGAGACCCAGTACTTC.

The chain uses TRBV3-1 (or the pseudogene TRBV3-2) and TRBJ1-1; 7 bases map to TRBD1. V was clipped by 0 bases and J by 3 bases; unmatched bases: 4. The germline V gene encodes CDR1 LGHDT and CDR2 YNNKEL (reference sequence). CDR3 length equals 15 residues. The DNA of the CDR3 is TGTGCCAGCAGCCAAGAACGGACAGGAGACACTGAAGCTTTCTTT. Translation: CASSQERTGDTEAFF.

The chain recombines TRBV19 with TRBJ2-3, with D possibly being TRBD1 (5 bases). The germline V and J ends were trimmed by 3 bases and 2 bases, with 12 bases remaining between them. The germline V gene has CDR1 LNHDA and CDR2 SQIVND (reference sequence). The CDR3 spans 15 residues. CDR3 loop: CASSIVDSYTDTQYF. As DNA, the CDR3 is TGTGCCAGTAGTATCGTTGACAGCTACACAGATACGCAGTATTTT.

V and J are TRBV24-1 and TRBJ1-2, with 7 bases matching TRBD1. Germline V gene lookup returns CDR1 KGHDR and CDR2 SFDVKD. With V trimmed by 4 bases and J by 3 bases, 4 bases remained unmatched. The CDR3 covers 14 residues. In DNA form, the CDR3 reads TGTGCCACCAGTGACCCCAGGGGGGACTATGGCTACACCTTC. Protein: CATSDPRGDYGYTF.

The table lists this clone with a few counts. Sequence at one end of the junction differs from germline and may be a read error. This chain links TRBV24-1 with TRBJ1-4; TRBD1 aligns across 8 bases. The CDR3 length is 15 residues. The germline gives CDR1 KGHDR, CDR2 SFDVKD. The chain's CDR3 is CAISPGQGASEKLFF. CDR3 bases: TGTGCCATCAGTCCCGGGCAGGGGGCGAGTGAAAAACTGTTTTTT.

The rearrangement joins TRBV7-2 to TRBJ1-2, with 9 bases that match TRBD1. J lost 8 bases, V lost 7 bases, and 8 bases had no gene match. This CDR3 contains 13 residues. Looked up from germline, CDR1 is SGHTA and CDR2 is FQGNSA. The CDR3 loop is CASKEQGARGYTF. CDR3 nucleotide sequence: TGTGCCAGCAAGGAACAGGGGGCGCGGGGCTACACCTTC.

The genes are TRBV5-1 and TRBJ2-2; tentative D call: TRBD2 (6 bases). Trimming removed 0 bases at V and 6 bases at J, with 15 bases between. The CDR3 extends over 16 amino acids. Germline lookup yields CDR1 SGHRS and CDR2 YFSETQ. The CDR3 DNA follows: TGCGCCAGCAGCTTGGAAACTCGCGGGGCAGCCGGGGAGCTGTTTTTT. This encodes CASSLETRGAAGELFF.